Given below is one TCR beta chain in context. This sample stems from a study of T-cell memory formation after mild COVID-19. The CDR3 contains 14 residues. Germline V gives CDR1 SGHAT, CDR2 FQNNGV. V lost 5 bases, J lost 6 bases, and 14 bases lay in between. TCRdb re-called the 5' RACE reads with MiXCR, one entry per CDR3 protein. The data contain roughly 250,000 distinct CDR3 sequences, 16% of them seen just once; the ten biggest clones take up 3.5%. The receptor was isolated from a man younger than 30 who had mild COVID-19 (a few samples of this study predate the infection). Cell type and time point are not known. The sequencing sample was made of PBMCs or a T cell subset sorted from them (not recorded which). The chain carries TRBV11-2 and TRBJ2-1, with D maybe TRBD2 (6 bases). CDR3: CASSPRTTLNEQFF. The CDR3 coding sequence is TGTGCCAGCAGCCCACGGACTACACTCAATGAGCAGTTCTTC.